This TCR beta chain originates from a study of T cell changes during pregnancy in multiple sclerosis. V lost 0 bases, J lost 3 bases, and 3 bases lay in between. Germline assignment: CDR1 LGHNA and CDR2 YSLEER. The CDR3 contains 13 residues. Clones were read by immunoSEQ multiplex PCR, and TCRdb kept only the in-frame ones, dropping some. Of 45,000 to 50,000 clones listed, 94% are singletons. The specimen was CD8+ T cells from peripheral blood mononuclear cells, collected in the first trimester of pregnancy. This chain connects TRBV4-3 to TRBJ2-1; no clear D. This TCR derives from a female donor with multiple sclerosis, enrolled in a pregnancy study. CDR3 amino acids: CASSQDLYNEQFF. CDR3 nucleotides: TGCGCCAGCAGCCAAGACCTCTACAATGAGCAGTTCTTC.